This T cell receptor (beta chain) came from a study of blood T cell repertoires in COVID-19. Between the trimmed V and J ends, which lost 4 bases and 2 bases, there was a span of 10 bases. CDR3 length equals 15 residues. The germline CDR1 and CDR2 sequences are SGHTS and YDEGEE. The repertoire was sequenced with immunoSEQ multiplex PCR; TCRdb's copy has only in-frame clones and lacks some. Of roughly 130,000 clones listed, approximately 89% are singletons. V and J are TRBV5-8 and TRBJ1-6; D remains unclear. The TCR comes from a woman between 55 and 75 years old with acute or convalescent COVID-19. The specimen was peripheral blood. The CDR3: CASSVRRTYNSPLHF. CDR3 in DNA: TGTGCCAGCAGCGTTCGGAGGACCTATAATTCACCCCTCCACTTT.